This T cell receptor beta chain originates from a study of T cell responses to AZD1222 COVID-19 vaccine. For the study at large: Both about-4-week and about-12-week second-dose recipients were combined. General study findings and limits: Repertoire sampling happened only post peak T cell response.

Clones were read by immunoSEQ multiplex PCR, and TCRdb kept only the in-frame ones, dropping some. The sample has about 140,000 clones; around 90% are singletons. CDR1 and CDR2 (germline): GTSNPN, SVGIG (reference sequence). The V end was cut by 5 bases, the J end by 3 bases, with 8 bases between. The CDR3 extends over 12 amino acids. Notes on this clone: Antigen specificity is unknown.

The chain combines TRBV30 with TRBJ1-5; D uncertain. The source material was peripheral blood, sampled on day 0 of AZD1222 vaccination. The clonotype originates from an adult in good health. CDR3 region: CAWGKNNQPQHF. CDR3 nucleotides: TGTGCCTGGGGTAAGAACAATCAGCCCCAGCATTTT.